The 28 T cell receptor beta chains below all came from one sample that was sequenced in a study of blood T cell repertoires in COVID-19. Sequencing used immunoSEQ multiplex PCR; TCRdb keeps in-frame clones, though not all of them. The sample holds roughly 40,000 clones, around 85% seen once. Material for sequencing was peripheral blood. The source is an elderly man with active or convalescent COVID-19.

In DNA form, the CDR3 reads TGTGCCAGCAGCTTCTACAGGGGGGATGGCTACACCTTC. Its protein is CASSFYRGDGYTF. The V and J genes are TRBV7-2 and TRBJ1-2; 8 bases are a match to TRBD1. Trimming took 3 bases from V and 6 from J; bases not matched to a gene: 3. The CDR3 consists of 13 residues. Per the germline V gene, CDR1 is SGHTA and CDR2 is FQGNSA.

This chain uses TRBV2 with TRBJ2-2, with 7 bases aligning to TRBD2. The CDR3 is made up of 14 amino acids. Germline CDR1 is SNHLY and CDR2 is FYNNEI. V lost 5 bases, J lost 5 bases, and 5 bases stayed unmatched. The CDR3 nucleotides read TGTGCCAGCAGTCGAGGGAGGGAAACCGGGGAGCTGTTTTTT. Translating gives CASSRGRETGELFF.

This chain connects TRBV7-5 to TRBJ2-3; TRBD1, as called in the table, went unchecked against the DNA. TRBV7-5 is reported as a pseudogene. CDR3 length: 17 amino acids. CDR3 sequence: CVRSSSGRGRKADTQYF. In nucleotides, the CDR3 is TGTGTCAGAAGCTCATCAGGCAGGGGTCGGAAAGCAGATACGCAGTATTTT.

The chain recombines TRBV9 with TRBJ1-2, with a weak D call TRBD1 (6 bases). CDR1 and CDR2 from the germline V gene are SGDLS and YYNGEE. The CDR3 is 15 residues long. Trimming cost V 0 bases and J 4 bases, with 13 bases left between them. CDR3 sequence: CASSVVPGQIYGYTF. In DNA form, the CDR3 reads TGTGCCAGCAGCGTAGTGCCCGGACAGATCTATGGCTACACCTTC.

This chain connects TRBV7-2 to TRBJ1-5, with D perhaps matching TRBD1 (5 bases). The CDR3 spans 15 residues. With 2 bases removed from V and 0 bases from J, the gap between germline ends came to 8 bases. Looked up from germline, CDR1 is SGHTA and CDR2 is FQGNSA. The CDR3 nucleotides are TGTGCCAGCAGCTTACAGGGCTATAGCAATCAGCCCCAGCATTTT. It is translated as CASSLQGYSNQPQHF.

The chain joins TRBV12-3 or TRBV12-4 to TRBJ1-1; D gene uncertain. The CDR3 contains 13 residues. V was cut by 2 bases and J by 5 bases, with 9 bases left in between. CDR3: CASSLFGVTEAFF. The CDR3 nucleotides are TGTGCCAGCAGTTTATTCGGGGTTACTGAAGCTTTCTTT.

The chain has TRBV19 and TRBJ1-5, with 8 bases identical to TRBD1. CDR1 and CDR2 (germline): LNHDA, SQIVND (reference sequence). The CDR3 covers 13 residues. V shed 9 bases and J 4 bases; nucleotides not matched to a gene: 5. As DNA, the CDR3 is TGTGCCAGCCGGGACAGGATTAATCAGCCCCAGCATTTT. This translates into CASRDRINQPQHF.

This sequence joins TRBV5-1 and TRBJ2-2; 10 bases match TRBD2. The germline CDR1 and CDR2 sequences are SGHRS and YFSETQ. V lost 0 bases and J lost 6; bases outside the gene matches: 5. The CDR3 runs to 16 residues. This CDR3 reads CASSLGSSGGPGELFF. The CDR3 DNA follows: TGCGCCAGCAGCTTGGGGTCTAGCGGGGGTCCCGGGGAGCTGTTTTTT.

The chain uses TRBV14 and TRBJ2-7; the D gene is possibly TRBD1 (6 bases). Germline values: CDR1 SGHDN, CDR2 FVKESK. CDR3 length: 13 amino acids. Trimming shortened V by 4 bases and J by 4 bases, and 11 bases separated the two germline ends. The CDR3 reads CASSPGTYYEQYF. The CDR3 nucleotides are TGTGCCAGCAGCCCCGGGACATATTACGAGCAGTACTTC.

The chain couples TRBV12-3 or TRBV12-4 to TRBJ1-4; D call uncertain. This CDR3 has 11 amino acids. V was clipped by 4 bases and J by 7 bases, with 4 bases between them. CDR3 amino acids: CASSSGEKLFF. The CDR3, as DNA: TGTGCCAGCAGTTCAGGTGAAAAACTGTTTTTT.

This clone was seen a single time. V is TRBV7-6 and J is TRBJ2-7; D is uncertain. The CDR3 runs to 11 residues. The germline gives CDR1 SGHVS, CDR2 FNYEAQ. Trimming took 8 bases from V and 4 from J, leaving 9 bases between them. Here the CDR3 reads CASHRTYEQYF. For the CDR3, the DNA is TGTGCCAGCCACCGAACTTACGAGCAGTACTTC.

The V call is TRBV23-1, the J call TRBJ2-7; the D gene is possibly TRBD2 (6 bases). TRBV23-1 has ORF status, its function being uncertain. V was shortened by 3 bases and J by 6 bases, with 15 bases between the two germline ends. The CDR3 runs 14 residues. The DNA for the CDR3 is TGCGCCAGCAGTCATCGGGGGACCCGTCGCGAGCAGTACTTC. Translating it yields CASSHRGTRREQYF.

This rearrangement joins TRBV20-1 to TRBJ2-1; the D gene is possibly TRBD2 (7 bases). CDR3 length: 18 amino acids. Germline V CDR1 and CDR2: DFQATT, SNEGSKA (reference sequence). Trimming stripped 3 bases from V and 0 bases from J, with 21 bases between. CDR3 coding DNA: TGCAGTGCTAGTTTGGGGGGGGGCCCCATTAGCTCCTACAATGAGCAGTTCTTC. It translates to CSASLGGGPISSYNEQFF.

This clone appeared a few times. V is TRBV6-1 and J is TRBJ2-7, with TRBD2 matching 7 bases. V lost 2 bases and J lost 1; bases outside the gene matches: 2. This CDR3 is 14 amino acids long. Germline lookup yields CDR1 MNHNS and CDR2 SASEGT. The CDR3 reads CASSESGGSYEQYF. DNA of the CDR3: TGTGCCAGCAGTGAATCGGGGGGATCCTACGAGCAGTACTTC.

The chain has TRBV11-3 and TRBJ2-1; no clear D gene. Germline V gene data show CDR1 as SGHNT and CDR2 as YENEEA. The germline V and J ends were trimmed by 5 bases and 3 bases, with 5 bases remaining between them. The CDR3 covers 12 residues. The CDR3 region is CASSLSYNEQFF. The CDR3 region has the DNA TGTGCCAGCAGCCTTAGCTACAATGAGCAGTTCTTC.

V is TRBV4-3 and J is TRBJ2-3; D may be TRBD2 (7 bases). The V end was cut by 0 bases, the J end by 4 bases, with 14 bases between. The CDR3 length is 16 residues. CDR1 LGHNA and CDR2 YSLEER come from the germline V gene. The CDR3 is CASSQDLGGGADTQYF. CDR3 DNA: TGCGCCAGCAGCCAAGATCTAGGAGGGGGGGCAGATACGCAGTATTTT.

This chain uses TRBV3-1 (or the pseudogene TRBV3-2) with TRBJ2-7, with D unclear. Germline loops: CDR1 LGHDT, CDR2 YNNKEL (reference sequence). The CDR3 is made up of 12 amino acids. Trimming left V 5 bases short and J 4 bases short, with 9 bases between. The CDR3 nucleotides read TGTGCCAGCAGCAACGCGTATTACGAGCAGTACTTC. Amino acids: CASSNAYYEQYF.

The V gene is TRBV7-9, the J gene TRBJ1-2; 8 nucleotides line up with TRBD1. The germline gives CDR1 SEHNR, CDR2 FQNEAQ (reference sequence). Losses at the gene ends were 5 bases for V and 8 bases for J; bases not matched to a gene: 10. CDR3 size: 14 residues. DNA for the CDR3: TGTGCCAGCAGCCCAGGAGGACAGGGAGAAGGCTACACCTTC. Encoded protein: CASSPGGQGEGYTF. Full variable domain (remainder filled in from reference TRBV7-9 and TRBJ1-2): DTGVSQNPRHKITKRGQNVTFRCDPISEHNRLYWYRQTLGQGPEFLTYFQNEAQLEKSRLLSDRFSAERPKGSFSTLEIQRTEQGDSAMYLCASSPGGQGEGYTFGSGTRLTVV.

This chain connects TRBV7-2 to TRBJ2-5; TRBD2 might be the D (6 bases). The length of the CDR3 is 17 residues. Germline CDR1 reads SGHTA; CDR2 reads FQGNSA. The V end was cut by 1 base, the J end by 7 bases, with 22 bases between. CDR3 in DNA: TGTGCCAGCAGCTTAGGGTATACCGGGACTGATAGAGGGACCCAGTACTTC. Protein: CASSLGYTGTDRGTQYF.

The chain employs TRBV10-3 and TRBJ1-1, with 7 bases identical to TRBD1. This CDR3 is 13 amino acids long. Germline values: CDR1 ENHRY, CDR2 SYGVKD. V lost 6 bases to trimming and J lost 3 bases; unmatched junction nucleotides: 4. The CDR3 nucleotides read TGTGCCATCAGCGACAGGGTGGACACTGAAGCTTTCTTT. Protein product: CAISDRVDTEAFF.

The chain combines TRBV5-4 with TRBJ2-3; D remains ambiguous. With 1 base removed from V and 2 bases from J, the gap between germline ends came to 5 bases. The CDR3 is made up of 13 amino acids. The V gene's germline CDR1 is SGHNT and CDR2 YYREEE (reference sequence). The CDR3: CASSLSFTDTQYF. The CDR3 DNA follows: TGTGCCAGCAGCTTGAGCTTCACAGATACGCAGTATTTT.

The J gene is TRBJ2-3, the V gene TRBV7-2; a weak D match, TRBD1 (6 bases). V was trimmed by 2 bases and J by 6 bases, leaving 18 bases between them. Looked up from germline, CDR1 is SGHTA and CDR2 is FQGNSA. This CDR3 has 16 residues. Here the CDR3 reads CASSLPGVMSVDTQYF. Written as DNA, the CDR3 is TGTGCCAGCAGCTTACCAGGGGTTATGAGTGTTGATACGCAGTATTTT.

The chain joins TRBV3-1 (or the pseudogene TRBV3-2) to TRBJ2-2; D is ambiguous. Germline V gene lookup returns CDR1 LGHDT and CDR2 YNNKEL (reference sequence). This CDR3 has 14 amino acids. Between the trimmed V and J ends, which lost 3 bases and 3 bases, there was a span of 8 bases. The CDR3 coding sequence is TGTGCCAGCAGCCAGGCCGGGTACACCGGGGAGCTGTTTTTT. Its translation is CASSQAGYTGELFF.

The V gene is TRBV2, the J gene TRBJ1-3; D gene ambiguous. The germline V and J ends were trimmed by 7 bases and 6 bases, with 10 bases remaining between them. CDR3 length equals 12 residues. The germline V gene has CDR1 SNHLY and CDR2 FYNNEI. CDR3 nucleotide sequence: TGTGCCAGCAATCGGTTGCCAAACACCATATATTTT. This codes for CASNRLPNTIYF.

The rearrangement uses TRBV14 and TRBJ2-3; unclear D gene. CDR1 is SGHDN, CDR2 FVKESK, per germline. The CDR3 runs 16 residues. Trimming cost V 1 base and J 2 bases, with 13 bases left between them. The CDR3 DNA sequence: TGTGCCAGCAGCCAAGGACTCAACGTATTCACAGATACGCAGTATTTT. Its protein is CASSQGLNVFTDTQYF. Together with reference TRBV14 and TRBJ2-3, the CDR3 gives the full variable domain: EAGVTQFPSHSVIEKGQTVTLRCDPISGHDNLYWYRRVMGKEIKFLLHFVKESKQDESGMPNNRFLAERTGGTYSTLKVQPAELEDSGVYFCASSQGLNVFTDTQYFGPGTRLTVL.

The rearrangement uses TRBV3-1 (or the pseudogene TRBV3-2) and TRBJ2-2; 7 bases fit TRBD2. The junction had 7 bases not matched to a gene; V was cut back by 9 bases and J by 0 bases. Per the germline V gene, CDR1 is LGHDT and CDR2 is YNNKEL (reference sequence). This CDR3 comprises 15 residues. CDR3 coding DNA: TGTGCCAGTCTCGAGCGGGGTTCGAACACCGGGGAGCTGTTTTTT. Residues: CASLERGSNTGELFF.

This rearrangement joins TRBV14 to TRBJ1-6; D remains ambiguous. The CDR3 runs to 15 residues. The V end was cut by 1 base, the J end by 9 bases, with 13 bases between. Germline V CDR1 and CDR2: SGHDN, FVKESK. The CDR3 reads CASSQGSVRGSPLHF. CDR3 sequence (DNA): TGTGCCAGCAGCCAAGGATCTGTCCGGGGTTCACCCCTCCACTTT. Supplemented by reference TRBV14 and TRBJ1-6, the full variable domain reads EAGVTQFPSHSVIEKGQTVTLRCDPISGHDNLYWYRRVMGKEIKFLLHFVKESKQDESGMPNNRFLAERTGGTYSTLKVQPAELEDSGVYFCASSQGSVRGSPLHFGNGTRLTVT.

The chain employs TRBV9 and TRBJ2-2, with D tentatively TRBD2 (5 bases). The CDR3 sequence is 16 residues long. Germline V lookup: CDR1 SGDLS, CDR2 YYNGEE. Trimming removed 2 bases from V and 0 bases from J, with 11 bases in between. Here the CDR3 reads CASSVLVTTNTGELFF. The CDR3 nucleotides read TGTGCCAGCAGCGTGCTAGTGACTACGAACACCGGGGAGCTGTTTTTT.